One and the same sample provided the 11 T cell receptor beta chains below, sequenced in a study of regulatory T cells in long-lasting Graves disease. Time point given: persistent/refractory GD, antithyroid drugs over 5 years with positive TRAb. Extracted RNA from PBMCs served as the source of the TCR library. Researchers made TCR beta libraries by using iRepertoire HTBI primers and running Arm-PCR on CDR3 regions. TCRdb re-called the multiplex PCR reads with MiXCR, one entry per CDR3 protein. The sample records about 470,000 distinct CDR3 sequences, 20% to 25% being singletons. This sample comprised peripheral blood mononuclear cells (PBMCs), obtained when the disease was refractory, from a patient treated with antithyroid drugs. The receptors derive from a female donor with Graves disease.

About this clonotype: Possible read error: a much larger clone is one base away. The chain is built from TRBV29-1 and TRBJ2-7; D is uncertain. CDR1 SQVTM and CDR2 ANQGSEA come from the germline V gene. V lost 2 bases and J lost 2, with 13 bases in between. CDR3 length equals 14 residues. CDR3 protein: CSVERLVGTYEQYF. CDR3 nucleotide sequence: TGCAGCGTTGAACGATTAGTGGGCACCTACGAGCAGTACTTC.

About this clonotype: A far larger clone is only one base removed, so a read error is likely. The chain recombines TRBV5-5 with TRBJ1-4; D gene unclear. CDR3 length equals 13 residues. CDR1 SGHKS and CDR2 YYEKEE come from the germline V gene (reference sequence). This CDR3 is CASSLGSSEKLFF. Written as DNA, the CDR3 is TGTGCCAGCAGTTTGGGGAGCTCTGAAAAACTGTTTTTT.

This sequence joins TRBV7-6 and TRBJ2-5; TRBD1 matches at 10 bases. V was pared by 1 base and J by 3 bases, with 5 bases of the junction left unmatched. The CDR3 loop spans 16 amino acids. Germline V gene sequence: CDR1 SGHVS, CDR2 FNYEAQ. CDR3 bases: TGTGCCAGCAGCTTAGTGCCGGGACAGGGGAAAGAGACCCAGTACTTC. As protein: CASSLVPGQGKETQYF.

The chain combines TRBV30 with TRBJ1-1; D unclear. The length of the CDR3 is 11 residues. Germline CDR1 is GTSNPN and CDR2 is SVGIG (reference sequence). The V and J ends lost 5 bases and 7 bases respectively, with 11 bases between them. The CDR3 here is CAWDFGVEAFF. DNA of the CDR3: TGTGCCTGGGATTTTGGAGTTGAAGCTTTCTTT. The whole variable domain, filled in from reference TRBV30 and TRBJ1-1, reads SQTIHQWPATLVQPVGSPLSLECTVEGTSNPNLYWYRQAAGRGLQLLFYSVGIGQISSEVPQNLSASRPQDRQFILSSKKLLLSDSGFYLCAWDFGVEAFFGQGTRLTVV.

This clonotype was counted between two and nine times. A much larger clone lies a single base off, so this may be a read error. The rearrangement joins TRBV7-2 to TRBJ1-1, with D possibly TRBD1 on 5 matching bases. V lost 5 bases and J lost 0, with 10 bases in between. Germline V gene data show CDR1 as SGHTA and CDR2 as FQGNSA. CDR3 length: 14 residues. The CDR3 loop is CASSVGRMNTEAFF. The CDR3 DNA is TGTGCCAGCAGCGTGGGACGGATGAACACTGAAGCTTTCTTT.

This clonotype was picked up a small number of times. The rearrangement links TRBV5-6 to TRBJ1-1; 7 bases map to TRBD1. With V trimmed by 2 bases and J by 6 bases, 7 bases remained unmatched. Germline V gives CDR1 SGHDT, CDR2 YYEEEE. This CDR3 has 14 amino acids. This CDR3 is CASSLQGIDSEAFF. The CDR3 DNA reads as TGTGCCAGCAGCTTACAGGGGATCGACTCTGAAGCTTTCTTT.

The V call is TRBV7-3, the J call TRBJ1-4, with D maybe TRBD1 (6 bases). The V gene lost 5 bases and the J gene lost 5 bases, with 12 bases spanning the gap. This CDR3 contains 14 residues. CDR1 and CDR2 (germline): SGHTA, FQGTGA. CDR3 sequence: CASSEPGQNEKLFF. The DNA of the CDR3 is TGTGCCAGCAGCGAACCCGGACAGAATGAAAAACTGTTTTTT.

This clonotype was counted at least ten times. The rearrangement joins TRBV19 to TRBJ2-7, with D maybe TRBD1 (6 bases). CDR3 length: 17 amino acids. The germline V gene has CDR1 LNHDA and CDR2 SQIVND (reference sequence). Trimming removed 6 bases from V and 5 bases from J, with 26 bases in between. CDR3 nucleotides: TGTGCCAGTAGCAACTTTACTCCGGACAGCAAGTCGCACGAGCAGTACTTC. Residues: CASSNFTPDSKSHEQYF.

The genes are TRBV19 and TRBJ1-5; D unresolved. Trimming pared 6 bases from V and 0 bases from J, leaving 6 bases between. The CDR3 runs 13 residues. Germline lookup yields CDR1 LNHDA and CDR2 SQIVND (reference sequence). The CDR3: CASRVNSNQPQHF. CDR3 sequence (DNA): TGTGCCAGTAGAGTAAATAGCAATCAGCCCCAGCATTTT.

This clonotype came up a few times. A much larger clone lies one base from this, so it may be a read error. CDR3 region: CASSLGGIMNAEAFF. CDR3 nucleotides: TGTGCCAGCAGTTTGGGGGGCATAATGAACGCTGAAGCTTTCTTT. The chain carries TRBV12-3 or TRBV12-4 and TRBJ1-1; possibly TRBD1 for D (6 bases). The CDR3 contains 15 residues.

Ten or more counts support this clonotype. The CDR3 DNA follows: TGCGCCAGCAGACGTACCCGGGACAGACCCTACGAGCAGTACTTC. The encoded protein is CASRRTRDRPYEQYF. This chain links TRBV5-1 with TRBJ2-7, with 7 bases aligning to TRBD1. There are 15 residues in the CDR3. Germline V CDR1 and CDR2: SGHRS, YFSETQ. The trim removed 5 bases at V and 2 bases at J, leaving 10 bases unmatched.